The clone carrying this T cell receptor (beta chain) was seen only once. Its specificity is not known. With 6 bases clipped from V and 3 bases from J, the junction kept 9 bases outside the gene matches. CDR1 SGHVS and CDR2 FQNEAQ come from the germline V gene. The CDR3 is made up of 15 amino acids. The data were obtained in a study of cytomegalovirus exposure and HLA in healthy donors. Findings and caveats of the study: Among TCR beta chains, those listed as cytomegalovirus-associated numbered over 150.

The study ran its PCR with 60 Vbeta and 13 Jbeta primers. The assay was immunoSEQ multiplex PCR, and TCRdb's table has in-frame clones only and misses some. The data show some 120,000 clones, 73% seen once. The chain combines TRBV7-8 with TRBJ2-7; 9 nucleotides align to TRBD1. This TCR came from a woman aged 35 to 49 in good health and CMV-seropositive. Sequenced: PBMCs. CDR3 sequence (DNA): TGTGCCAGCAGATTGACAGGGGGGAACCACTACGAGCAGTACTTC. Translated: CASRLTGGNHYEQYF.